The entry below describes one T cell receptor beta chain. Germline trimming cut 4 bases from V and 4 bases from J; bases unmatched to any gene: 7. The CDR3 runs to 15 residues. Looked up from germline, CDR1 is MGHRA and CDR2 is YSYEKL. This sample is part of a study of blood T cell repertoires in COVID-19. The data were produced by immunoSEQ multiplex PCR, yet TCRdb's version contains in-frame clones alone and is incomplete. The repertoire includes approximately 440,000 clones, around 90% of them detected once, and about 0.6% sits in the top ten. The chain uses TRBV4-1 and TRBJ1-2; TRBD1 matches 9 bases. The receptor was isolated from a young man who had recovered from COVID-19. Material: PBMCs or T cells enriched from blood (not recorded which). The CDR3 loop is CASSPGTGLGYGYTF. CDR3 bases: TGCGCCAGCAGCCCGGGGACAGGGCTAGGCTATGGCTACACCTTC.